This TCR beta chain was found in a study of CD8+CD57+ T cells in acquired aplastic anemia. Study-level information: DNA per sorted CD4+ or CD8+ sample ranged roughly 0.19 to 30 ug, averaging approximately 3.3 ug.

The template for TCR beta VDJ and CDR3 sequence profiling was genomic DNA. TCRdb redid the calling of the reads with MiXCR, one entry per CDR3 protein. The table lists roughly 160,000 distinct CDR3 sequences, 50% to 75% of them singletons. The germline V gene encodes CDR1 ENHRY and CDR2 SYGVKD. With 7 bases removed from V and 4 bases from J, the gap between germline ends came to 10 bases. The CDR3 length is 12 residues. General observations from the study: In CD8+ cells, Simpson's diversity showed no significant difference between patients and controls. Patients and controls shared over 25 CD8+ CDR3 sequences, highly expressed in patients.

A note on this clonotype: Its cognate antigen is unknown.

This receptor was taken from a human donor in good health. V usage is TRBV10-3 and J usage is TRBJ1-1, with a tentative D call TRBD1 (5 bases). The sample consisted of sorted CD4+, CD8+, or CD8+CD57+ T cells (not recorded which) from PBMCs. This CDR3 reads CAINEQGTEAFF. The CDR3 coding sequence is TGTGCCATCAACGAGCAGGGCACTGAAGCTTTCTTT.